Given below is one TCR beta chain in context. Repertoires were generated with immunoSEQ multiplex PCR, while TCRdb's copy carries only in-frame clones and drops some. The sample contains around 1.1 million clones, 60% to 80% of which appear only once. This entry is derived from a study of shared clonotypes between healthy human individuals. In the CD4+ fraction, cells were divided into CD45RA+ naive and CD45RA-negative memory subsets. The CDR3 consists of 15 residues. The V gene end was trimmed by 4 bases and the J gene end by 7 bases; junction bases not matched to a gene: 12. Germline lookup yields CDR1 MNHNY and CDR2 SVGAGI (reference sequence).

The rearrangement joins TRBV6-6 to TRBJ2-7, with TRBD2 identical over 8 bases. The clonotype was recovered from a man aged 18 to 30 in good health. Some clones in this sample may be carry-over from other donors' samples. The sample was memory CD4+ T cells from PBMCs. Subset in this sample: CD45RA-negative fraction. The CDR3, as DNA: TGTGCCAGCAGTTCCGGGGGACTAGGGACGGATGAGCAGTACTTC. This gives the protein CASSSGGLGTDEQYF.